These 3 T cell receptor beta chains originate from one sample sequenced in a study of OX40 agonist ivuxolimab in advanced cancers. Using immunoSEQ multiplex PCR, the repertoire was profiled, and TCRdb retains in-frame clones only, with some absent. The profile shows about 80,000 clones, 92% of them singletons. Sequenced here: CD4+ or CD8+ T cells sorted from blood, sampled in a trial of the OX40 agonist ivuxolimab. Receptors originate from an adult with an advanced solid tumor such as melanoma, head and neck, liver or kidney cancer.

The chain employs TRBV6-4 and TRBJ2-3; D is perhaps TRBD2 (6 bases). The CDR3 runs to 14 residues. V was trimmed by 3 bases and J by 0 bases, leaving 7 bases between them. Germline V gene data show CDR1 as MRHNA and CDR2 as SNTAGT. This chain's CDR3 is CASSDAGSTDTQYF. In DNA, the CDR3 is TGTGCCAGCAGTGATGCGGGGAGCACAGATACGCAGTATTTT.

J is TRBJ2-5 and V is TRBV11-2; TRBD1 might be the D (6 bases). Germline loops: CDR1 SGHAT, CDR2 FQNNGV. V lost 2 bases and J lost 1, with 11 bases in between. CDR3 length: 15 residues. The CDR3 spells CASSLQGLPQETQYF. In DNA form, the CDR3 reads TGTGCCAGCAGCTTACAGGGGTTGCCCCAAGAGACCCAGTACTTC.

The CDR3 nucleotides read TGTGCCATCAGTGACACAGGGGGCTTAGCGGCCCTCCACTTT. Amino acids: CAISDTGGLAALHF. This chain uses TRBV10-3 with TRBJ1-6; TRBD1 agrees at 9 bases. Trimming at V came to 3 bases and at J to 14 bases, leaving 8 bases not matched to a gene. The CDR3 totals 14 residues. Germline V CDR1 and CDR2: ENHRY, SYGVKD.